The 30 T cell receptor beta chains below come from one sample, sequenced in a study of cytomegalovirus exposure and HLA in healthy donors. The PCR was carried out with 60 Vbeta primers and 13 Jbeta primers. This table comes from immunoSEQ multiplex PCR, and its TCRdb copy is limited to in-frame clones, with some not included. The sample consists of about 75,000 clones, roughly 84% of them appearing once. The sample taken for sequencing was PBMCs. The receptors come from a man between 65 and 85 years old in good health and CMV-seropositive.

The rearrangement links TRBV30 to TRBJ2-7; 10 positions match TRBD1. CDR3 length: 14 residues. J lost 4 bases, V lost 3 bases, and 6 bases had no gene match. Germline CDR1 is GTSNPN and CDR2 is SVGIG (reference sequence). This chain's CDR3 is CAWSRQGAKYEQYF. CDR3 DNA: TGTGCCTGGAGCCGACAGGGGGCAAAATACGAGCAGTACTTC.

J is TRBJ1-2 and V is TRBV15; tentative D call: TRBD1 (5 bases). The CDR3 is 14 amino acids. Germline CDR1 and CDR2: LNHNV and YYDKDF (reference sequence). V gave up 4 bases and J gave up 4 bases, with 13 bases separating them. This chain's CDR3 is CATSTQERSYGYTF. The CDR3 bases are TGTGCCACCAGCACACAGGAACGGAGCTATGGCTACACCTTC.

The rearrangement joins TRBV18 to TRBJ1-5, with D possibly TRBD1 on 5 matching bases. Germline CDR1 KGHSH, CDR2 LQKENI. The CDR3 runs 15 residues. Between the trimmed V and J ends, which lost 4 bases and 0 bases, there was a span of 10 bases. CDR3 nucleotide sequence: TGTGCCAGCTCACTCGCCAGGGATAGCAATCAGCCCCAGCATTTT. It yields the protein CASSLARDSNQPQHF.

The chain combines TRBV18 with TRBJ1-1; a possible D gene is TRBD1 (6 bases). Per germline, CDR1 KGHSH and CDR2 LQKENI. The CDR3 totals 14 residues. V dropped 3 bases and J dropped 1 base, with 9 bases sitting between them. This CDR3 reads CASSPTTGNTEAFF. The DNA of the CDR3 is TGTGCCAGCTCACCGACGACAGGGAACACTGAAGCTTTCTTT.

The V gene is TRBV5-1, the J gene TRBJ1-1, with TRBD1 as a possible D gene (5 bases). CDR1 is SGHRS, CDR2 YFSETQ, per germline. V was clipped by 0 bases and J by 4 bases, with 7 bases between them. CDR3 length: 13 amino acids. The CDR3 bases are TGCGCCAGCAGCTTGGTAGGGGCCACTGAAGCTTTCTTT. Protein: CASSLVGATEAFF.

The V and J genes are TRBV21-1 and TRBJ2-5; TRBD2, as called in the table, went unchecked against the DNA. TRBV21-1 is a recognized pseudogene. The CDR3 covers 14 residues. DNA of the CDR3: TGTGCCATTCGAATCGAGCGGGGCCCAGAGACCCAGTACTTC. Amino acid sequence: CAIRIERGPETQYF.

The chain couples TRBV4-3 to TRBJ2-3; TRBD2 agrees at 13 bases. Germline CDR1 reads LGHNA; CDR2 reads YSLEER. The CDR3 has 16 residues. V lost 1 base and J lost 6; bases outside the gene matches: 4. The CDR3 reads CASSQATSGGGDTQYF. The CDR3 DNA reads TGCGCCAGCAGCCAAGCAACTAGCGGGGGGGGTGATACGCAGTATTTT.

This chain links TRBV14 with TRBJ2-2, with 11 bases that match TRBD1. V was pared by 4 bases and J by 7 bases, with 14 bases of the junction left unmatched. This CDR3 region has 18 residues. From germline, CDR1 is SGHDN and CDR2 FVKESK. The CDR3 spells CASSPSGQGGKVGGELFF. As DNA, the CDR3 is TGTGCCAGCAGCCCCTCGGGACAGGGGGGCAAGGTCGGCGGGGAGCTGTTTTTT.

Points on this clone: Sequence at one end of the junction differs from germline and may be a read error. The rearrangement uses TRBV7-9 and TRBJ2-7; D possibly corresponds to TRBD1 (5 bases). The CDR3 runs 14 residues. In germline, CDR1 is SEHNR, CDR2 FQNEAQ (reference sequence). CDR3 sequence: CASGLVIGVHEQYF. The CDR3 region has the DNA TGTGCCAGCGGCTTAGTGATAGGGGTCCACGAGCAGTACTTC.

This rearrangement joins TRBV11-2 to TRBJ2-5; the D is unclear. The CDR3 totals 14 residues. Trimming left V 0 bases short and J 3 bases short, with 8 bases between. Germline loops: CDR1 SGHAT, CDR2 FQNNGV. CDR3 amino acids: CASSLDWQEETQYF. The CDR3 region has the DNA TGTGCCAGCAGCTTAGACTGGCAGGAAGAGACCCAGTACTTC.

The chain joins TRBV7-3 to TRBJ2-3; D gene ambiguous. V was trimmed by 1 base and J by 2 bases, leaving 7 bases between them. The CDR3 has 14 amino acids. Germline V gene data show CDR1 as SGHTA and CDR2 as FQGTGA. The DNA for the CDR3 is TGTGCCAGCAGCTTAAACCGGTTCACAGATACGCAGTATTTT. It codes for CASSLNRFTDTQYF.

The genes are TRBV11-2 and TRBJ2-5; TRBD1 agrees at 9 bases. CDR3 size: 14 residues. Germline CDR1 reads SGHAT; CDR2 reads FQNNGV. The J segment lost 11 bases and the V segment lost 1 base, leaving 8 bases of the junction unmatched. As DNA, the CDR3 is TGTGCCAGCAGCTTAGCCGGACAGGGGCGAGAGCAGTACTTC. This gives the protein CASSLAGQGREQYF.

The genes are TRBV9 and TRBJ2-6; a weak D match, TRBD1 (5 bases). V lost 2 bases to trimming and J lost 2 bases, with 8 bases between them. This CDR3 has 15 amino acids. Per germline, CDR1 SGDLS and CDR2 YYNGEE. CDR3 sequence (DNA): TGTGCCAGCAGCGTGCAGGGAACTGGGGCCAACGTCCTGACTTTC. Translation: CASSVQGTGANVLTF.

This chain joins TRBV19 and TRBJ1-6; D gene ambiguous. This CDR3 has 14 residues. Between the trimmed V and J ends, which lost 6 bases and 0 bases, there was a span of 6 bases. Germline V CDR1 and CDR2: LNHDA, SQIVND (reference sequence). CDR3 in DNA: TGTGCCAGTAGACCGAGCTCCTATAATTCACCCCTCCACTTT. It codes for CASRPSSYNSPLHF.

This clone showed up just once. The chain has TRBV7-2 and TRBJ1-5; possibly TRBD1 for D (6 bases). Germline V gene data show CDR1 as SGHTA and CDR2 as FQGNSA. With 0 bases removed from V and 2 bases from J, the gap between germline ends came to 8 bases. The CDR3 covers 15 residues. CDR3 residues: CASSLASGGNQPQHF. CDR3 nucleotide sequence: TGTGCCAGCAGCTTAGCCTCAGGGGGCAATCAGCCCCAGCATTTT.

The V and J genes are TRBV18 and TRBJ2-5; a weak D match, TRBD2 (6 bases). CDR1 and CDR2 from the germline V gene are KGHSH and LQKENI. The CDR3 has 14 amino acids. V dropped 6 bases and J dropped 3 bases, with 14 bases sitting between them. The CDR3 region is CASSPSRLEETQYF. The CDR3 DNA sequence: TGTGCCAGCTCTCCCTCGCGACTAGAAGAGACCCAGTACTTC. Full variable domain (rest looked up from reference TRBV18 and TRBJ2-5): NAGVMQNPRHLVRRRGQEARLRCSPMKGHSHVYWYRQLPEEGLKFMVYLQKENIIDESGMPKERFSAEFPKEGPSILRIQQVVRGDSAAYFCASSPSRLEETQYFGPGTRLLVL.

This clone came up a few times. The J gene is TRBJ1-1, the V gene TRBV5-6; D is unresolved. Trimming pared 4 bases from V and 2 bases from J, leaving 15 bases between. In germline, CDR1 is SGHDT, CDR2 YYEEEE. The CDR3 is 15 amino acids. The CDR3 sequence is CASSPARTLNTEAFF. In nucleotides, the CDR3 is TGTGCCAGCAGCCCCGCGCGGACTCTCAACACTGAAGCTTTCTTT.

The CDR3 region is CASFSTQGDYGYTF. In DNA, the CDR3 is TGTGCCAGCTTCTCTACACAGGGAGACTATGGCTACACCTTC. V and J are TRBV7-9 and TRBJ1-2, with a tentative D call TRBD1 (6 bases). The CDR3 contains 14 residues. The germline V gene has CDR1 SEHNR and CDR2 FQNEAQ (reference sequence). V lost 8 bases and J lost 3, with 16 bases in between.

The chain links TRBV28 to TRBJ1-5; D uncertain. CDR1 MDHEN and CDR2 SYDVKM come from the germline V gene. V lost 2 bases and J 0 bases, leaving 8 bases between the germline ends. This CDR3 has 15 amino acids. This CDR3 is CASSLILASNQPQHF. The CDR3 DNA is TGTGCCAGCAGTTTAATCCTAGCTAGCAATCAGCCCCAGCATTTT.

This sequence joins TRBV7-2 and TRBJ2-1; D not certain. The V end was cut by 5 bases, the J end by 9 bases, with 17 bases between. CDR3 size: 14 residues. Germline CDR1 is SGHTA and CDR2 is FQGNSA. The chain's CDR3 is CASSPYPNRGEQFF. The CDR3, as DNA: TGTGCCAGCAGCCCATACCCGAATAGAGGTGAGCAGTTCTTC.

V and J are TRBV6-7 and TRBJ2-3; D perhaps matches TRBD1 (6 bases). TRBV6-7 has ORF status, its function being uncertain. The CDR3 extends over 19 amino acids. Trimming pared 0 bases from V and 5 bases from J, leaving 24 bases between. CDR3: CASSYSFSFRGSRVDTQYF. The CDR3 DNA reads as TGTGCCAGCAGTTACTCTTTTAGTTTTAGGGGGTCGAGGGTAGATACGCAGTATTTT.

This sequence joins TRBV5-1 and TRBJ2-7; TRBD2 aligns across 7 bases. V shed 4 bases and J 7 bases; nucleotides not matched to a gene: 11. This CDR3 region has 14 residues. CDR1 is SGHRS, CDR2 YFSETQ, per germline. The DNA of the CDR3 is TGCGCCAGCAGCCGACCCGGGGGGTCGGGGGAGCAGTACTTC. Its translation is CASSRPGGSGEQYF.

V usage is TRBV10-3 and J usage is TRBJ2-2, with 8 positions matching TRBD2. The J segment lost 9 bases and the V segment lost 2 bases, leaving 14 bases of the junction unmatched. The CDR3 is made up of 17 amino acids. Per germline, CDR1 ENHRY and CDR2 SYGVKD. DNA for the CDR3: TGTGCCATCAGTGAGCAATTCGGACTAGCTCAAGCCAGGGAGCTGTTTTTT. Its protein product is CAISEQFGLAQARELFF.

This clone was detected once. The rearrangement uses TRBV5-1 and TRBJ1-3; TRBD1 is a possible D gene (6 bases). This CDR3 contains 15 residues. The ends were cut back, 2 bases at V and 0 bases at J, with 9 bases in the middle. Germline V lookup: CDR1 SGHRS, CDR2 YFSETQ. The CDR3 here is CASSLTGLSGNTIYF. For the CDR3, the DNA is TGCGCCAGCAGCTTAACAGGGCTCTCTGGAAACACCATATATTTT.

The chain recombines TRBV27 with TRBJ2-2; D not certain. This CDR3 contains 14 residues. V was clipped by 0 bases and J by 4 bases, with 6 bases between them. Germline lookup yields CDR1 MNHEY and CDR2 SMNVEV (reference sequence). This chain's CDR3 is CASSLSRITGELFF. Here the CDR3 DNA reads TGTGCCAGCAGTTTATCGAGGATCACCGGGGAGCTGTTTTTT.

This clone was picked up a small number of times. The chain joins TRBV2 to TRBJ1-2; 7 bases are a match to TRBD1. From germline, CDR1 is SNHLY and CDR2 FYNNEI. There are 14 residues in the CDR3. Trimming at V came to 4 bases and at J to 4 bases, leaving 6 bases not matched to a gene. CDR3 DNA sequence: TGTGCCAGCAGTGGCCAGGGGGTGAGCTATGGCTACACCTTC. This gives the protein CASSGQGVSYGYTF.

V gene TRBV7-9 combines with J gene TRBJ2-1, with TRBD1 identical over 10 bases. The J segment lost 3 bases and the V segment lost 5 bases, leaving 13 bases of the junction unmatched. This CDR3 contains 18 residues. Germline-derived CDR1 and CDR2 are SEHNR and FQNEAQ (reference sequence). CDR3 sequence: CASSGWTGGDRDYNEQFF. CDR3 coding DNA: TGTGCCAGCAGCGGATGGACAGGGGGAGACAGAGACTACAATGAGCAGTTCTTC.

The rearrangement links TRBV11-2 to TRBJ2-7; D remains unclear. V was pared by 1 base and J by 0 bases, with 10 bases between. CDR1 is SGHAT, CDR2 FQNNGV, per germline. This CDR3 has 15 amino acids. The CDR3 DNA reads as TGTGCCAGCAGCTTAGGGCAGGCCGGCTCCTACGAGCAGTACTTC. Its protein is CASSLGQAGSYEQYF.

CDR3 in DNA: TGCGCCAGCAGCTTAGCTAGCGGACCGGGCGTCGAGACCCAGTACTTC. Its translation: CASSLASGPGVETQYF. The chain combines TRBV5-1 with TRBJ2-5; 7 bases align to TRBD2. V shed 2 bases and J 5 bases; nucleotides not matched to a gene: 12. From germline, CDR1 is SGHRS and CDR2 YFSETQ. The CDR3 loop spans 16 amino acids.

V is TRBV9 and J is TRBJ2-3; TRBD1 is a possible D gene (5 bases). Germline loops: CDR1 SGDLS, CDR2 YYNGEE. The CDR3 spans 16 residues. With 0 bases removed from V and 2 bases from J, the gap between germline ends came to 13 bases. This CDR3 reads CASSVVLSGNTDTQYF. CDR3 in DNA: TGTGCCAGCAGCGTAGTACTCTCAGGGAACACAGATACGCAGTATTTT.